This is a list of T cell receptor beta chains from one sample in a study of blood T cells in healthy people across ages. TCRdb passed the 5' RACE reads through MiXCR, listing each CDR3 protein once. The data contain about 1.4 million distinct CDR3 sequences, approximately 59% of them singletons. Sequenced material: blood. These receptors were taken from a man between 18 and 35 years old in good health. Both conserved end residues are part of each CDR3. A D gene is named only where the DNA matches it firmly. For some rows the clone size is stated as once, few or many, or as a class when expanded; others skip it.

abundance,d_gene,j_gene,v_gene,CDR3aa,CDR3nt
few,-,TRBJ2-5,TRBV14,CASSHHAPGSKETQYF,TGTGCCAGCAGCCACCACGCCCCCGGTAGTAAAGAGACCCAGTACTTC
few,-,TRBJ2-1,TRBV5-1,CASSDLAQAPNEQFF,TGCGCCAGCAGCGACTTAGCGCAGGCCCCTAATGAGCAGTTCTTC
-,TRBD2,TRBJ2-7,TRBV5-1,CASSFSLAGTYEQYF,TGCGCCAGCAGCTTTTCACTAGCGGGAACGTACGAGCAGTACTTC
-,TRBD2,TRBJ2-1,TRBV3-1,CASSQDQPSGSYYNEQFF,TGTGCCAGCAGCCAAGATCAGCCTAGCGGGAGTTACTACAATGAGCAGTTCTTC
-,TRBD2,TRBJ2-1,TRBV6-6,CASSYGRESLPTQFF,TGTGCCAGCAGTTACGGGCGGGAGTCCCTACCCACCCAGTTCTTC
-,TRBD2,TRBJ2-1,TRBV19,CASIPSGSSYNEQFF,TGTGCCAGTATCCCTAGCGGCAGCTCCTACAATGAGCAGTTCTTC
few,TRBD1,TRBJ2-7,TRBV5-6,CASSLALDRGYEQYF,TGTGCCAGCAGCTTGGCTTTGGACAGGGGTTACGAGCAGTACTTC
-,-,TRBJ2-3,TRBV3-1,CASIPGADTQYF,TGTGCCAGCATCCCCGGTGCAGATACGCAGTATTTT
-,TRBD1,TRBJ2-7,TRBV12-5,CASGLVLSGQGASYEQYF,TGTGCTAGTGGTTTGGTACTTAGCGGACAGGGGGCTTCCTACGAGCAGTACTTC
few,-,TRBJ2-6,TRBV20-1,CSAPWDSGANVLTF,TGCAGTGCTCCGTGGGACTCTGGGGCCAACGTCCTGACTTTC
-,TRBD2,TRBJ2-1,TRBV6-2/TRBV6-3,CASSPPLASGSSNEQFF,TGTGCCAGCAGTCCCCCCCTCGCTAGCGGGAGTTCAAATGAGCAGTTCTTC
-,-,TRBJ2-1,TRBV20-1,CSARATRDSTYNEQFF,TGCAGTGCTAGAGCAACCCGGGACTCCACTTACAATGAGCAGTTCTTC
-,-,TRBJ2-5,TRBV20-1,CSAPSGHETQYF,TGCAGTGCTCCCTCGGGGCACGAGACCCAGTACTTC
-,TRBD2,TRBJ2-3,TRBV7-9,CASSYLPAGGPGSTDTQYF,TGTGCCAGCAGCTACTTACCAGCGGGAGGGCCTGGCAGCACAGATACGCAGTATTTT
-,-,TRBJ2-6,TRBV28,CASSLYGGSGANVLTF,TGTGCCAGCAGTTTATATGGGGGGTCTGGGGCCAACGTCCTGACTTTC
-,-,TRBJ2-5,TRBV10-3,CAIRIGETQYF,TGTGCCATCAGAATTGGGGAGACCCAGTACTTC
-,-,TRBJ1-2,TRBV12-3/TRBV12-4,CASSWGDVENYGYTF,TGTGCCAGCAGCTGGGGGGACGTCGAAAACTATGGCTACACCTTC
few,TRBD2,TRBJ2-1,TRBV20-1,CSASSTGTSGGPHERISYNEQFF,TGCAGTGCTAGTTCCACCGGGACTAGCGGGGGGCCCCATGAAAGAATATCCTACAATGAGCAGTTCTTC
-,-,TRBJ1-3,TRBV6-5,CASSSGGGAENTIYF,TGTGCCAGCAGTTCTGGAGGGGGGGCAGAAAACACCATATATTTT
-,TRBD1,TRBJ2-1,TRBV10-3,CAISLPTGGGINEQFF,TGTGCCATCAGCCTCCCGACAGGGGGAGGAATTAATGAGCAGTTCTTC
few,TRBD1,TRBJ2-7,TRBV27,CASSFRQGYEQYF,TGTGCCAGCAGTTTCAGACAGGGCTACGAGCAGTACTTC
-,-,TRBJ2-7,TRBV12-3/TRBV12-4,CAPSREGHYEQYF,TGTGCCCCTAGTCGAGAGGGACACTACGAGCAGTACTTC
once,TRBD1,TRBJ2-7,TRBV6-5,CASSKQGADYEQYF,TGTGCCAGCAGTAAACAGGGGGCTGACTACGAGCAGTACTTC
few,-,TRBJ2-3,TRBV5-1,CASCSGLPNTDTQYF,TGCGCCAGCTGTAGCGGACTCCCTAACACAGATACGCAGTATTTT
-,-,TRBJ2-1,TRBV20-1,CSARGLLGSYNEQFF,TGCAGTGCTAGAGGGTTGTTAGGGTCCTACAATGAGCAGTTCTTC
-,-,TRBJ1-4,TRBV4-2,CASSQEPATNEKLFF,TGTGCCAGCAGCCAAGAGCCTGCAACTAATGAAAAACTGTTTTTT
-,TRBD1,TRBJ1-2,TRBV15,CATSRVGTDYGYTF,TGTGCCACCAGCAGAGTGGGGACAGACTATGGCTACACCTTC
-,-,TRBJ1-5,TRBV27,CASSPRTESSNQPQHF,TGTGCCAGCAGTCCCCGGACAGAATCTAGCAATCAGCCCCAGCATTTT
-,-,TRBJ2-5,TRBV20-1,CSARTRQETQYF,TGCAGTGCAAGGACCAGGCAAGAGACCCAGTACTTC
-,-,TRBJ2-3,TRBV12-3/TRBV12-4,CASSFGGFATDTQYF,TGTGCCAGCAGTTTTGGAGGTTTTGCCACAGATACGCAGTATTTT
-,-,TRBJ2-4,TRBV4-1,CASSQGLVFCIQYF,TGCGCCAGCAGCCAAGGCCTTGTTTTTTGCATTCAGTACTTC
-,-,TRBJ1-6,TRBV27,CASSFLQGNSPLHF,TGTGCCAGCAGTTTTCTCCAGGGTAATTCACCCCTCCACTTT
-,TRBD2,TRBJ2-1,TRBV7-9,CASSGAGGSRNEQFF,TGTGCCAGCAGCGGCGCGGGGGGGAGTCGGAATGAGCAGTTCTTC
-,-,TRBJ1-1,TRBV3-1,CASSQLIARTNTEAFF,TGTGCCAGCAGCCAATTAATAGCACGGACGAACACTGAAGCTTTCTTT
few,-,TRBJ2-5,TRBV7-2,CASSLVGSRETQYF,TGTGCCAGCAGCTTAGTTGGTAGCCGAGAGACCCAGTACTTC
-,TRBD2,TRBJ2-1,TRBV20-1,CSARDQRGTVLYNEQFF,TGCAGTGCTAGAGATCAGCGGGGGACGGTTCTGTACAATGAGCAGTTCTTC
-,TRBD2,TRBJ2-1,TRBV5-1,CASSLDRAGSNDEQFF,TGCGCCAGCAGCTTGGATCGAGCGGGGAGTAACGATGAGCAGTTCTTC
-,TRBD1,TRBJ2-7,TRBV6-2/TRBV6-3,CASSLTGTGRYEQYF,TGTGCCAGCAGTTTAACCGGGACAGGGAGATACGAGCAGTACTTC
-,-,TRBJ1-1,TRBV16,CASSQRMGSEAFF,TGTGCCAGCAGCCAGCGGATGGGCTCTGAAGCTTTCTTT
-,TRBD2,TRBJ2-7,TRBV29-1,CSVVVSGGFDEQYF,TGCAGCGTAGTCGTTAGCGGGGGGTTCGACGAGCAGTACTTC
-,-,TRBJ2-3,TRBV13,CASSFGERTDTQYF,TGTGCCAGCAGCTTCGGGGAACGCACAGATACGCAGTATTTT
-,TRBD1,TRBJ2-4,TRBV5-6,CASSSSQTGVKNIQYF,TGTGCCAGCAGCTCGAGTCAGACAGGGGTCAAAAACATTCAGTACTTC
few,-,TRBJ1-6,TRBV6-5,CASSYGVSSYNSPLHF,TGTGCCAGCAGTTACGGGGTGAGCTCCTATAATTCACCCCTCCACTTT
-,-,TRBJ2-2,TRBV12-3/TRBV12-4,CASSLVGSELFF,TGTGCCAGCAGTTTGGTGGGGTCGGAGCTGTTTTTT
-,-,TRBJ2-7,TRBV7-9,CASSLVVGSGGSYEQYF,TGTGCCAGCAGCTTAGTAGTGGGATCCGGGGGCTCCTACGAGCAGTACTTC